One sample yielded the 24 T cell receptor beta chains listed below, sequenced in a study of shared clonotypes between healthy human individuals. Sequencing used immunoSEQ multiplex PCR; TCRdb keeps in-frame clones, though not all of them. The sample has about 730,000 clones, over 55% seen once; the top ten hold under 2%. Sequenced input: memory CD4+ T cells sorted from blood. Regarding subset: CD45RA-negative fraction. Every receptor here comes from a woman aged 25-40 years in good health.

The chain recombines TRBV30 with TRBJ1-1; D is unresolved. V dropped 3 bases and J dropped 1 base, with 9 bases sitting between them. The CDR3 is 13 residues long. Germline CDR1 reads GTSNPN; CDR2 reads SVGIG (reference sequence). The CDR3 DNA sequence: TGTGCCTGGAGCCTCATTCAGAACACTGAAGCTTTCTTT. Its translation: CAWSLIQNTEAFF. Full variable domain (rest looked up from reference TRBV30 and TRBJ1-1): SQTIHQWPATLVQPVGSPLSLECTVEGTSNPNLYWYRQAAGRGLQLLFYSVGIGQISSEVPQNLSASRPQDRQFILSSKKLLLSDSGFYLCAWSLIQNTEAFFGQGTRLTVV.

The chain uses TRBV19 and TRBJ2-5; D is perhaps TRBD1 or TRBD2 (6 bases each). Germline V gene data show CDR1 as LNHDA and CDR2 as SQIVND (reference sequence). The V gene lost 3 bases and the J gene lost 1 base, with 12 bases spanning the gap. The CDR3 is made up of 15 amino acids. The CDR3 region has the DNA TGTGCCAGTAGTATTGCAGGAGGGGGCCAAGAGACCCAGTACTTC. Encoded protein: CASSIAGGGQETQYF.

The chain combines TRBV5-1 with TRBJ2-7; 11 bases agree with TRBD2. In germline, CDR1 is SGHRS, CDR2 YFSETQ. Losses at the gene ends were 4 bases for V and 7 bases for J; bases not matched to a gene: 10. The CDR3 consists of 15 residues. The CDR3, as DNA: TGCGCCAGCAGCCCGGTAGCGGGAGGGCCGGAAGAGCAGTACTTC. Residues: CASSPVAGGPEEQYF.

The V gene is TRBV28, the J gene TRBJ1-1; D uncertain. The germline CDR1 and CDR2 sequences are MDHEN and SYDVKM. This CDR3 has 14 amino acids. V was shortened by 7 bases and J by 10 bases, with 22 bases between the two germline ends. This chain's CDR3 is CASTTPRSRRGAFF. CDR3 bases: TGTGCCAGCACCACCCCCCGTTCACGACGTGGAGCTTTCTTT.

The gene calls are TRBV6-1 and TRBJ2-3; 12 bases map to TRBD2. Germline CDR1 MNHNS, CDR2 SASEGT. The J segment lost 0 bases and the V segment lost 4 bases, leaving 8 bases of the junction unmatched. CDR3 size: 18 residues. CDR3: CASSVIGTSGFSTDTQYF. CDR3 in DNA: TGTGCCAGCAGTGTAATAGGGACTAGCGGGTTTAGCACAGATACGCAGTATTTT.

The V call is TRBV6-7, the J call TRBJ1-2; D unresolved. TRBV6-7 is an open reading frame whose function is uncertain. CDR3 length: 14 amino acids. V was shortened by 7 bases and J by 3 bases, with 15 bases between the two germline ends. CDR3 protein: CASNDRQADYGYTF. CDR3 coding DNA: TGTGCCAGCAATGATCGTCAAGCGGACTATGGCTACACCTTC.

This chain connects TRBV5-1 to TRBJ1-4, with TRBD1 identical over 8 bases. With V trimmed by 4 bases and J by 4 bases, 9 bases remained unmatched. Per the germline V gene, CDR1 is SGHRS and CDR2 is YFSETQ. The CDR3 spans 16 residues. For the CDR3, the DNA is TGCGCCAGCAGCCAGAACGGACAGGGTGGTAATGAAAAACTGTTTTTT. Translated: CASSQNGQGGNEKLFF.

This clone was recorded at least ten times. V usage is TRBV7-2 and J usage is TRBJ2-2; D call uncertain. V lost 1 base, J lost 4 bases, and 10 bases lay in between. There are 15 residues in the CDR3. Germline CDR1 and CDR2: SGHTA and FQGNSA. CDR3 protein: CASSLVATPTGELFF. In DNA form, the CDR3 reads TGTGCCAGCAGCTTAGTTGCTACCCCCACCGGGGAGCTGTTTTTT.

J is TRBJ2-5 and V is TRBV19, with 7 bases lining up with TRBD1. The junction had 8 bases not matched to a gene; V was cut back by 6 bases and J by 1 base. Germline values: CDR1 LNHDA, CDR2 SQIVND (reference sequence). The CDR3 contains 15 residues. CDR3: CASREYGTAQETQYF. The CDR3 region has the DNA TGTGCCAGTAGGGAATACGGGACAGCCCAAGAGACCCAGTACTTC.

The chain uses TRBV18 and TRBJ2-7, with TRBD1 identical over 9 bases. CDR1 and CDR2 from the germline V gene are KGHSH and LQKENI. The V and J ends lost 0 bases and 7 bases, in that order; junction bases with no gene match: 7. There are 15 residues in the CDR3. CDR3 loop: CASSPPGTGRNEQYF. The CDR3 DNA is TGTGCCAGCTCACCACCGGGGACAGGGAGGAATGAGCAGTACTTC.

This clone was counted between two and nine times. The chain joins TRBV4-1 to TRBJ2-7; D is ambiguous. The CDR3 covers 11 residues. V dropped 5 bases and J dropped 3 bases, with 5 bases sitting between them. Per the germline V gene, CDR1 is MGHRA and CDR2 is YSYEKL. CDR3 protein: CASSDHYEQYF. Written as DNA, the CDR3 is TGCGCCAGCAGCGACCACTACGAGCAGTACTTC.

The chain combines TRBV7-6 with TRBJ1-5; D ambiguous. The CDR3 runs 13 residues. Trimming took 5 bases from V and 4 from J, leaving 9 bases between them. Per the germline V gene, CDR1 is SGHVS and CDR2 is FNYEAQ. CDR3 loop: CASSLRMNQPQHF. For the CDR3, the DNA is TGTGCCAGCAGCCTACGGATGAATCAGCCCCAGCATTTT.

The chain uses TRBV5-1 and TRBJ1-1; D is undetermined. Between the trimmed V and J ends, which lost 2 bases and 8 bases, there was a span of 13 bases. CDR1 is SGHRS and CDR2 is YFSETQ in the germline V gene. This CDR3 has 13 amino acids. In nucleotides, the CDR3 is TGCGCCAGCAGCTTAAGGACGACCGGCGAAGCTTTCTTT. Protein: CASSLRTTGEAFF.

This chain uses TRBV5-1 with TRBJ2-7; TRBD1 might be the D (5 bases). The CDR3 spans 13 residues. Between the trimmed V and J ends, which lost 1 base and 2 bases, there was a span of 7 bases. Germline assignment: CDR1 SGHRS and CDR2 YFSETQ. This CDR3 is CASSLLQAYEQYF. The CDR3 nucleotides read TGCGCCAGCAGCTTGTTACAGGCCTACGAGCAGTACTTC.

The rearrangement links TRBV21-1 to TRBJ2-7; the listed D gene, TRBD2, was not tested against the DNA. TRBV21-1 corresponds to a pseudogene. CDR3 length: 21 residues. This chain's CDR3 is CASSKGQGIGTSGTLRYEQYF. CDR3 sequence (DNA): TGTGCCAGCAGCAAGGGTCAGGGGATTGGGACTAGCGGAACTTTACGATACGAGCAGTACTTC.

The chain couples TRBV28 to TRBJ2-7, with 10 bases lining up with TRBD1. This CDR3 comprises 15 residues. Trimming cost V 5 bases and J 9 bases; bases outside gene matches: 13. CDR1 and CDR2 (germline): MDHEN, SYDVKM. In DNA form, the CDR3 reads TGTGCCAGCAGTACTCCGGGACAGGGGTTCGGAGGGCAGTACTTC. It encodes CASSTPGQGFGGQYF.

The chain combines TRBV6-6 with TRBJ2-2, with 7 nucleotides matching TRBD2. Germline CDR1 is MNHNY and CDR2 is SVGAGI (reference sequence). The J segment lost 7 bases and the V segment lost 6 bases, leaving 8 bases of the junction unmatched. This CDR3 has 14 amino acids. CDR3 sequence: CASRSGTTNGELFF. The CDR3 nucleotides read TGTGCCAGCAGATCCGGGACTACGAACGGGGAGCTGTTTTTT.

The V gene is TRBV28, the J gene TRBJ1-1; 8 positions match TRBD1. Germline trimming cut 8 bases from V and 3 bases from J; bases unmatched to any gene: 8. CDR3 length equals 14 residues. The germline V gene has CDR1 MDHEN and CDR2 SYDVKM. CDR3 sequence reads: CASGSGGADTEAFF. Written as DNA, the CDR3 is TGTGCCAGCGGTTCAGGGGGCGCAGACACTGAAGCTTTCTTT.

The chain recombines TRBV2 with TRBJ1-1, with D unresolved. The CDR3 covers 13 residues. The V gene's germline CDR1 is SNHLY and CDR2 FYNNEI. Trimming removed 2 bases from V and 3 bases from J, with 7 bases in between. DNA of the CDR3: TGTGCCAGCAGTGAATCCAGCTACACTGAAGCTTTCTTT. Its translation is CASSESSYTEAFF.

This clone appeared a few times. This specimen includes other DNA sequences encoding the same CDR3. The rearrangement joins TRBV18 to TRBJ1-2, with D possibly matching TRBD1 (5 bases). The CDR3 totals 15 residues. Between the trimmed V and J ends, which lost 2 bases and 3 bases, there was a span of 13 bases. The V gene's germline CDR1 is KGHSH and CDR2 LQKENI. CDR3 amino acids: CASSPAGRADYGYTF. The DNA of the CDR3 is TGTGCCAGCTCACCAGCCGGCAGGGCTGACTATGGCTACACCTTC.

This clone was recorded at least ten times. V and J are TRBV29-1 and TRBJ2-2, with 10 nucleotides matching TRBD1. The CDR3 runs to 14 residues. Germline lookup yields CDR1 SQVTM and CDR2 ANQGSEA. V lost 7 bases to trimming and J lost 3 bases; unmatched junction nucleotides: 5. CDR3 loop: CSARQGADTGELFF. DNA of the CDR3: TGCAGCGCCCGACAGGGGGCTGACACCGGGGAGCTGTTTTTT.

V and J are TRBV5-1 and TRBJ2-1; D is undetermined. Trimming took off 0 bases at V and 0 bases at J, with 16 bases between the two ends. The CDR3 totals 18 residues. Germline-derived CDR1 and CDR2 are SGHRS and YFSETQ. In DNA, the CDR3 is TGCGCCAGCAGCTTGGACTATGGCGGACCAAGCTCCTACAATGAGCAGTTCTTC. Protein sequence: CASSLDYGGPSSYNEQFF.

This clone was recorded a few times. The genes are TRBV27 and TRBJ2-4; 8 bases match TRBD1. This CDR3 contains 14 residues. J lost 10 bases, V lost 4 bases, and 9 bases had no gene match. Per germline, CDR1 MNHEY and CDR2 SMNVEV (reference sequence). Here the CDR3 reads CASSSTPDRVIQYF. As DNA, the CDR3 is TGTGCCAGCAGTTCGACACCGGACAGGGTTATTCAGTACTTC.

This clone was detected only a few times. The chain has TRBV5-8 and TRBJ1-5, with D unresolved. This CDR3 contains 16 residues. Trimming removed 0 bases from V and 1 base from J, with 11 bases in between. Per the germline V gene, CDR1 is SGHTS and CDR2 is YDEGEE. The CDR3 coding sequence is TGTGCCAGCAGCTTGGTGCCCGGGCAGAGCAATCAGCCCCAGCATTTT. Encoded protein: CASSLVPGQSNQPQHF.